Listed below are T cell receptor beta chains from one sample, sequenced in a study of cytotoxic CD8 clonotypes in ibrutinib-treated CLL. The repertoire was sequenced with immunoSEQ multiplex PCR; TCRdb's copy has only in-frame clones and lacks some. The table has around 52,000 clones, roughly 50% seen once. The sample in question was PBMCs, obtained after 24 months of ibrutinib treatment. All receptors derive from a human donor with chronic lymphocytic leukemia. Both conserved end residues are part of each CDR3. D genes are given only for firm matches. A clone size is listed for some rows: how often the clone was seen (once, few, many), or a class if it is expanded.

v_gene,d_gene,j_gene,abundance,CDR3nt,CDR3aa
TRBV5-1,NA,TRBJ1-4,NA,TGCGCCAGCAGCGCCCGGACGGGAGGGCGCTTGAATGAAAAACTGTTTTTT,CASSARTGGRLNEKLFF
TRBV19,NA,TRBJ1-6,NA,TGTGCCAGTAGTATAAGCGGGGTTGCGGGGACCCCTTCACCCCTCCACTTT,CASSISGVAGTPSPLHF
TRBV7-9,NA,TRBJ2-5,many,TGTGCCAGCAGCCCCCCCGGCGGCGGGGAGACCCAGTACTTC,CASSPPGGGETQYF
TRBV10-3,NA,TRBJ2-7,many,TGTGCCAGCAGTTACTCGATCGTTAGGGACGACGAGCAGTACTTC,CASSYSIVRDDEQYF
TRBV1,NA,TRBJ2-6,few,TGCACCAGCTCGCCCAGGATGGGACAGGGCGGGCCTGGGGCCAACGTCCTGACTTTC,CTSSPRMGQGGPGANVLTF
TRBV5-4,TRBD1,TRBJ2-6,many,TGTGCCAGCAGCTCCCCAGGACAGGGGGCTGGGGCCAACGTCCTGACTTTC,CASSSPGQGAGANVLTF
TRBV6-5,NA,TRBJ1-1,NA,TGTGCCAGCAGCGCCCCCGAAGGGGCTGGTGAAGCTTTCTTT,CASSAPEGAGEAFF
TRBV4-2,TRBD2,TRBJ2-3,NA,TGTGCCAGCAGCCGGGAAGGGACTAGCGGTTTCACAGATACGCAGTATTTT,CASSREGTSGFTDTQYF
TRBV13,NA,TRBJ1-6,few,TGTGCCAGCAGCGGAGGCGGGGAACCCTATAATTCACCCCTCCACTTT,CASSGGGEPYNSPLHF
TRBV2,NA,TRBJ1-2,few,TGTGCCAGCAAGGTTGGACAGCAGCCCTATGGCTACACCTTC,CASKVGQQPYGYTF
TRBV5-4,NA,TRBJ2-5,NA,TGTGCCAGCAGCTTGGATAGGCCAGGGACCCAGTACTTC,CASSLDRPGTQYF
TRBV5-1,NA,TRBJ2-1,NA,TGCGCCAGCAGCCGGAGCGGACAGAACAATGAGCAGTTCTTC,CASSRSGQNNEQFF
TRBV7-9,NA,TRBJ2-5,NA,TGTGCCAGCAGCTCGCGCTTAGATGCGACCCAGTACTTC,CASSSRLDATQYF
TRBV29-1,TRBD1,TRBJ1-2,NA,TGCAGCGTGGGTGACAGGGGGGGTGGCTACACCTTC,CSVGDRGGGYTF
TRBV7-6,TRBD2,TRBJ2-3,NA,TGTGCCAGCAGCCTCGGACTAGCGGGCCTTCGATTT,CASSLGLAGLRF
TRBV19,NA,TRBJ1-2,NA,TGTGCCAGTCGAGACTTGGGGTCGAGTGGCTACACCTTC,CASRDLGSSGYTF
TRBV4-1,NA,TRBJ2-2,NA,TGCGCCAGCAGCCAAGGACCAAAGACAGGGAACACCGGGGAGCTGTTTTTT,CASSQGPKTGNTGELFF
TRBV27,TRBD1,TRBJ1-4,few,TGTGCCAGCAGGGGGTTGGGACAGACTAATGAAAAACTGTTTTTT,CASRGLGQTNEKLFF